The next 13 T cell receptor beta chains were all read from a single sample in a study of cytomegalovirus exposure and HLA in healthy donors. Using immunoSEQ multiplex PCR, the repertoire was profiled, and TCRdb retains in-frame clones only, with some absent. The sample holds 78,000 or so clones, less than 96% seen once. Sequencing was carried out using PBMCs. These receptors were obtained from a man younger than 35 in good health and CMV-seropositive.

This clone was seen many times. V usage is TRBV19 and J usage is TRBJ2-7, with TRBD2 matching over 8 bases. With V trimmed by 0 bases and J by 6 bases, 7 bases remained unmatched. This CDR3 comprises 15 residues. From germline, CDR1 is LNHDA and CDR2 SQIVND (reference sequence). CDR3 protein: CASSIDGTRPSEQYF. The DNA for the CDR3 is TGTGCCAGTAGTATAGACGGGACTAGACCGTCCGAGCAGTACTTC.

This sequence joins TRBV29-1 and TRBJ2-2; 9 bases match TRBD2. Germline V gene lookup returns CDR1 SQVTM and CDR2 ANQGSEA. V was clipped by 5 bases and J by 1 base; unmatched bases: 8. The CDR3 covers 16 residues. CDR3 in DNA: TGCAGCGTTAAAACTAGCGGGTGGGTGAACACCGGGGAGCTGTTTTTT. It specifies CSVKTSGWVNTGELFF.

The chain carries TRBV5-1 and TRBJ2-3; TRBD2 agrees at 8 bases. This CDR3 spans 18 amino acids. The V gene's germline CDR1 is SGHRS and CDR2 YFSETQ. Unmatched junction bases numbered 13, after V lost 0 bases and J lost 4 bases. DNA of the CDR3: TGCGCCAGCAGCTTGGCCGGGACTAGTAGGGGGGGTCCAGATACGCAGTATTTT. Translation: CASSLAGTSRGGPDTQYF.

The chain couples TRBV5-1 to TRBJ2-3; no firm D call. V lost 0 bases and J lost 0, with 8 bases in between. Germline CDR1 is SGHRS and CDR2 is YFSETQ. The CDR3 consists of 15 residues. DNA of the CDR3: TGCGCCAGCAGCTTGGGGAGCACTAGCACAGATACGCAGTATTTT. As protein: CASSLGSTSTDTQYF.

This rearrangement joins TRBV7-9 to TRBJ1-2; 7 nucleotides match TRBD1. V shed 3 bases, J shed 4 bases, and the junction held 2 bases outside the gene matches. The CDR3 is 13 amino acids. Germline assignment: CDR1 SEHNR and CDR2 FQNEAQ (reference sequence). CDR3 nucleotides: TGTGCCAGCAGCTTTGAGGGGGCCTATGGCTACACCTTC. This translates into CASSFEGAYGYTF.

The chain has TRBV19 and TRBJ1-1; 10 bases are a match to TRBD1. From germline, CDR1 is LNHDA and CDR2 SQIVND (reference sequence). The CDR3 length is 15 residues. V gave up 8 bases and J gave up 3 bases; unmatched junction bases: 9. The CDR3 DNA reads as TGTGCCAGTCTGACAGGGGGCGAATTCTACACTGAAGCTTTCTTT. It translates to CASLTGGEFYTEAFF.

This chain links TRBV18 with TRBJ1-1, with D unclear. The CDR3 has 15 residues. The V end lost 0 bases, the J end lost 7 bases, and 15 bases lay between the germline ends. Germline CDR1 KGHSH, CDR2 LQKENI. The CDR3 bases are TGTGCCAGCTCACCACCGCGGCAGACCGAGTTTGAAGCTTTCTTT. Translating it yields CASSPPRQTEFEAFF. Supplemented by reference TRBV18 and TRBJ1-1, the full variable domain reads NAGVMQNPRHLVRRRGQEARLRCSPMKGHSHVYWYRQLPEEGLKFMVYLQKENIIDESGMPKERFSAEFPKEGPSILRIQQVVRGDSAAYFCASSPPRQTEFEAFFGQGTRLTVV.

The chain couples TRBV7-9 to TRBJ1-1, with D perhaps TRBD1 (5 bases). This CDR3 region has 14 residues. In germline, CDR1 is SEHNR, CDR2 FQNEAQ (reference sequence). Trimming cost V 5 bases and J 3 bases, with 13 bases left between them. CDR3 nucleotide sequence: TGTGCCAGCAGCGCCGCGACAGTTGACACTGAAGCTTTCTTT. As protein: CASSAATVDTEAFF.

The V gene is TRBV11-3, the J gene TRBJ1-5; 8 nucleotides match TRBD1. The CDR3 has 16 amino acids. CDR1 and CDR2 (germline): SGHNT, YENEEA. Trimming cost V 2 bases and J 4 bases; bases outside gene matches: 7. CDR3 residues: CASSLKGQGVNQPQHF. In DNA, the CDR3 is TGTGCCAGCAGCTTAAAAGGACAGGGAGTGAATCAGCCCCAGCATTTT. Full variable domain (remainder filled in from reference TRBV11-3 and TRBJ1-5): EAGVVQSPRYKIIEKKQPVAFWCNPISGHNTLYWYLQNLGQGPELLIRYENEEAVDDSQLPKDRFSAERLKGVDSTLKIQPAELGDSAVYLCASSLKGQGVNQPQHFGDGTRLSIL.

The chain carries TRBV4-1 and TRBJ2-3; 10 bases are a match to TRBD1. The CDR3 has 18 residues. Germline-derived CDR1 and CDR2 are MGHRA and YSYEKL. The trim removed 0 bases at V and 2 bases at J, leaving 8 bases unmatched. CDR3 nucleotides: TGCGCCAGCAGCCAAGATGTGGGGGACAGGGGCATCACAGATACGCAGTATTTT. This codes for CASSQDVGDRGITDTQYF.

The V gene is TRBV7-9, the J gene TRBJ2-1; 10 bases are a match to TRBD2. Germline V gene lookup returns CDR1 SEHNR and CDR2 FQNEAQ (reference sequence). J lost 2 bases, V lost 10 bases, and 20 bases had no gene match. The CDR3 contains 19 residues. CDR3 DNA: TGTGCCATCGCCGCCACACGTCTAGCGGGAGTCCCAGCCTACAATGAGCAGTTCTTC. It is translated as CAIAATRLAGVPAYNEQFF.

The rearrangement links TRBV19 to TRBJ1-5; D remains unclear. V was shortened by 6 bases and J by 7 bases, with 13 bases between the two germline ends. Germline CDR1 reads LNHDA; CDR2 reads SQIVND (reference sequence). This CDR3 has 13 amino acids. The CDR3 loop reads CASSPGVRQPQHF. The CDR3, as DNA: TGTGCCAGTAGCCCCGGGGTGAGGCAGCCCCAGCATTTT. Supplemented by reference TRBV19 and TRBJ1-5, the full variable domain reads DGGITQSPKYLFRKEGQNVTLSCEQNLNHDAMYWYRQDPGQGLRLIYYSQIVNDFQKGDIAEGYSVSREKKESFPLTVTSAQKNPTAFYLCASSPGVRQPQHFGDGTRLSIL.

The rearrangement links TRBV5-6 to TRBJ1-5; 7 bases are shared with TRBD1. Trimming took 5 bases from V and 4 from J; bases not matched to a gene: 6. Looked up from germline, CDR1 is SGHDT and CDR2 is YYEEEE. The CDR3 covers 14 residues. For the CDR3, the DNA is TGTGCCAGCAGGACGACAGGGTTGAATCAGCCCCAGCATTTT. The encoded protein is CASRTTGLNQPQHF.